The rows below give T cell receptor beta chains drawn from one sample of a study of CD8 T cells in ankylosing spondylitis. From the 5' RACE reads, TCRdb called clonotypes with MiXCR, one entry per CDR3 protein. In the table there are over 200,000 distinct CDR3 sequences, approximately 20% of which are singletons. The specimen sequenced was blood, either unsorted or a sorted T cell fraction (not recorded which). The source is a male donor with ankylosing spondylitis. The CDR3 runs from the conserved cysteine through the conserved F or W. D genes are given only for firm matches. A row's size may be missing; if present it is once, few, many or a size class.

D gene	clone size	J gene	V gene	CDR3 DNA	CDR3 protein
.	.	TRBJ2-3	TRBV7-8	TGTGCCAGCTATCCGGGGGCTGGGACAGATACGCAGTATTTT	CASYPGAGTDTQYF
.	.	TRBJ2-4	TRBV5-6	TGTGCCAGCAGCTCGGAGGGGATGTTAGCCAAAAACATTCAGTACTTC	CASSSEGMLAKNIQYF
.	.	TRBJ1-1	TRBV30	TGTGCCTGGAGTCGGGCGAACACTGAAGCTTTCTTT	CAWSRANTEAFF
.	.	TRBJ2-3	TRBV9	TGTGCCAGCAGCGTGTGGGGATCCGGCGGCGATACGCAGTATTTT	CASSVWGSGGDTQYF
.	.	TRBJ1-4	TRBV7-8	TGTGCCAGCAGCTTAGCTCCTAATGAAAAACTGTTTTTT	CASSLAPNEKLFF
.	.	TRBJ1-1	TRBV28	TGTGCCAGCAGCCGTGCGGGGGTGACCGTGGACACTGAAGCTTTCTTT	CASSRAGVTVDTEAFF
.	few	TRBJ2-7	TRBV2	TGTGCCAGCAGTGAAATGTACGAGCAGTACTTC	CASSEMYEQYF
TRBD1	.	TRBJ2-1	TRBV27	TGTGCCAGCAGTTTATCCGGGACAGGGAATTATCGGCAGTTCTTC	CASSLSGTGNYRQFF
.	few	TRBJ1-2	TRBV3-1	TGTGCCAGCAGCCAAGATTCCTACGGCTCATTCCATCCTAACTATGGCTACACCTTC	CASSQDSYGSFHPNYGYTF
.	.	TRBJ1-2	TRBV30	TGTGCCTGGAGTGTCGATTGGGGGGCAGCTGGCTACACCTTC	CAWSVDWGAAGYTF
TRBD1	.	TRBJ2-7	TRBV7-9	TGTGCCAGCAGCTCGACAGGGGAAATTCCCAACTTC	CASSSTGEIPNF
.	.	TRBJ1-1	TRBV5-1	TGCGCCAGCAGCTTGTGGACAGCCGAGAGCACTGAAGCTTTCTTT	CASSLWTAESTEAFF
.	few	TRBJ2-1	TRBV7-3	TGTGCCAGCAGTTGGGCCGGGGGCAATGAGCAGTTCTTC	CASSWAGGNEQFF
TRBD2	few	TRBJ2-3	TRBV28	TGTGCCAGCAGTTTATCTATGGCTAGCGGGAGTAGCACAGATACGCAGTATTTT	CASSLSMASGSSTDTQYF
TRBD2	.	TRBJ2-7	TRBV13	TGTGCCAGCAGCGGTCGGACTAGCGGGATGACCTACGAGCAGTACTTC	CASSGRTSGMTYEQYF
TRBD1	few	TRBJ2-2	TRBV10-3	TGTGCCATCAGGGGACAGTTAAACACCGGGGAGCTGTTTTTT	CAIRGQLNTGELFF
TRBD2	.	TRBJ2-1	TRBV5-1	TGCGCCAGCAGCTTGGAGGCTAGCGGGAGTCTAAATGAGCAGTTCTTC	CASSLEASGSLNEQFF
TRBD2	.	TRBJ2-7	TRBV7-2	TGTGCCAGCAGCTTTTGGTCGGGAGGGACTTACGAGCAGTACTTC	CASSFWSGGTYEQYF